These 32 T cell receptor beta chains were sequenced from one sample in a study of OX40 agonist ivuxolimab in advanced cancers. Using immunoSEQ multiplex PCR, the repertoire was profiled, and TCRdb retains in-frame clones only, with some absent. The sample has approximately 70,000 clones, 75% to 95% seen once; the top ten hold over 4.5%. Sequences were derived from CD4+ or CD8+ T cells sorted from blood, sampled in a trial of the OX40 agonist ivuxolimab. The source is an adult with an advanced solid tumor such as melanoma, head and neck, liver or kidney cancer.

The rearrangement joins TRBV27 to TRBJ1-1, with D possibly being TRBD1 (5 bases). The CDR3 covers 14 residues. The V and J ends lost 5 bases and 7 bases respectively, with 17 bases between them. CDR1 is MNHEY, CDR2 SMNVEV, per germline (reference sequence). CDR3 DNA: TGTGCCAGCAGTCTAGGAGGGGCACGGAATGAAGCTTTCTTT. Translated: CASSLGGARNEAFF.

Only a few counts were recorded for this clone. The gene calls are TRBV7-9 and TRBJ2-7; no firm D call. CDR3 length: 13 amino acids. The V and J ends lost 5 bases and 3 bases respectively, with 11 bases between them. Per germline, CDR1 SEHNR and CDR2 FQNEAQ (reference sequence). The CDR3 is CASSRPDGYEQYF. DNA for the CDR3: TGTGCCAGCAGCCGACCGGACGGCTACGAGCAGTACTTC.

This clone has just one count. The CDR3 reads CASSEYMSYGYTF. The CDR3 nucleotides are TGTGCCAGCAGTGAATATATGTCCTATGGCTACACCTTC. The chain joins TRBV25-1 to TRBJ1-2; D gene ambiguous. From germline, CDR1 is MGHDK and CDR2 SYGVNS. This CDR3 spans 13 amino acids. V was shortened by 0 bases and J by 4 bases, with 6 bases between the two germline ends.

This chain joins TRBV14 and TRBJ2-1, with unresolved D. The CDR3 consists of 17 residues. Germline CDR1 SGHDN, CDR2 FVKESK. V lost 3 bases and J 7 bases, leaving 22 bases between the germline ends. CDR3 in amino acids: CASSQEDTAIYRNEQFF. CDR3 bases: TGTGCCAGCAGCCAGGAAGATACGGCTATTTATCGGAATGAGCAGTTCTTC.

The rearrangement uses TRBV28 and TRBJ1-2; unclear D gene. CDR1 is MDHEN, CDR2 SYDVKM, per germline. V dropped 3 bases and J dropped 4 bases, with 12 bases sitting between them. The length of the CDR3 is 14 residues. As DNA, the CDR3 is TGTGCCAGCAGTTTTGACGTCGCGGGCTATGGCTACACCTTC. Encoded protein: CASSFDVAGYGYTF.

The genes are TRBV13 and TRBJ2-7; tentatively, D is TRBD1 (6 bases). V lost 0 bases to trimming and J lost 0 bases, with 6 bases between them. Germline CDR1 and CDR2: PRHDT and FYEKMQ (reference sequence). The CDR3 totals 14 residues. CDR3 sequence: CASSLGDSSYEQYF. The DNA of the CDR3 is TGTGCCAGCAGCTTAGGGGACAGCTCCTACGAGCAGTACTTC.

V is TRBV10-3 and J is TRBJ1-2, with 8 bases lining up with TRBD1. Per germline, CDR1 ENHRY and CDR2 SYGVKD. Trimming at V came to 4 bases and at J to 0 bases, leaving 1 base not matched to a gene. The length of the CDR3 is 14 residues. Here the CDR3 reads CAISVDRANYGYTF. The CDR3 DNA follows: TGTGCCATCAGTGTGGACAGGGCTAACTATGGCTACACCTTC.

This sequence joins TRBV4-3 and TRBJ2-2; D is undetermined. In germline, CDR1 is LGHNA, CDR2 YSLEER. V lost 6 bases and J 6 bases, leaving 11 bases between the germline ends. The CDR3 runs to 13 residues. In DNA form, the CDR3 reads TGCGCCAGCAGTGAGTTATCCGCCGGGGAGCTGTTTTTT. Residues: CASSELSAGELFF.

The J gene is TRBJ1-2, the V gene TRBV11-2; D is perhaps TRBD1 (5 bases). The CDR3 is 14 amino acids. V was cut by 5 bases and J by 3 bases, with 13 bases left in between. Per germline, CDR1 SGHAT and CDR2 FQNNGV. The CDR3 loop reads CASSHTGSDYGYTF. Written as DNA, the CDR3 is TGTGCCAGCAGCCATACAGGTAGCGACTATGGCTACACCTTC.

J is TRBJ1-1 and V is TRBV6-6; 7 bases map to TRBD1. Germline V gene data show CDR1 as MNHNY and CDR2 as SVGAGI (reference sequence). After removal of 5 bases from V and 4 bases from J, the junction contained 4 bases not matched to a gene. The CDR3 has 13 residues. Here the CDR3 reads CASSPTGTTEAFF. The DNA of the CDR3 is TGTGCCAGCAGTCCGACAGGGACCACTGAAGCTTTCTTT.

The V and J genes are TRBV27 and TRBJ1-6; TRBD1 is a possible D gene (6 bases). V lost 4 bases and J 6 bases, leaving 19 bases between the germline ends. The CDR3 runs 17 residues. Per germline, CDR1 MNHEY and CDR2 SMNVEV (reference sequence). CDR3 loop: CASSSPSLTGPNSPLHF. The CDR3 DNA reads as TGTGCCAGCAGTTCGCCCTCTTTGACAGGCCCTAATTCACCCCTCCACTTT.

This clone was counted a single time. The chain joins TRBV7-9 to TRBJ2-2; tentatively, D is TRBD1 (6 bases). V lost 5 bases and J 6 bases, leaving 13 bases between the germline ends. The CDR3 is 14 residues long. CDR1 is SEHNR and CDR2 is FQNEAQ in the germline V gene (reference sequence). CDR3 DNA sequence: TGTGCCAGCAGCATCTCAGGGGTCCCCGGGGAGCTGTTTTTT. As protein: CASSISGVPGELFF.

The rearrangement uses TRBV28 and TRBJ2-7; D uncertain. This CDR3 region has 10 residues. Germline loops: CDR1 MDHEN, CDR2 SYDVKM. Trimming cost V 5 bases and J 6 bases, with 5 bases left between them. Written as DNA, the CDR3 is TGTGCCAGCAGTAACCCCGAGCAGTACTTC. It codes for CASSNPEQYF.

V usage is TRBV6-5 and J usage is TRBJ1-1; 10 bases match TRBD1. V lost 4 bases, J lost 1 base, and 3 bases stayed unmatched. Germline CDR1 MNHEY, CDR2 SVGAGI. The CDR3 contains 15 residues. The CDR3 spells CASSLTGGGNTEAFF. The CDR3, as DNA: TGTGCCAGCAGTTTGACAGGGGGCGGGAACACTGAAGCTTTCTTT.

This chain uses TRBV27 with TRBJ2-2; possible D gene TRBD1, 6 bases. Trimming left V 6 bases short and J 8 bases short, with 28 bases between. Germline V gene lookup returns CDR1 MNHEY and CDR2 SMNVEV (reference sequence). The CDR3 has 18 amino acids. The CDR3 nucleotides are TGTGCCAGCAGCCCCTTAATCCGGGAACAGGGTGGGTCGGGGGAGCTGTTTTTT. As protein: CASSPLIREQGGSGELFF.

This chain joins TRBV7-3 and TRBJ1-1; D uncertain. Trimming shortened V by 5 bases and J by 1 base, and 11 bases separated the two germline ends. Germline CDR1 and CDR2: SGHTA and FQGTGA. The CDR3 length is 14 residues. Written as DNA, the CDR3 is TGTGCCAGCAGCACGGTGCACCCGAACACTGAAGCTTTCTTT. It specifies CASSTVHPNTEAFF.

The chain carries TRBV6-7 and TRBJ2-3; D is possibly TRBD2 (6 bases). TRBV6-7 qualifies as an ORF whose function is uncertain. V dropped 4 bases and J dropped 0 bases, with 8 bases sitting between them. This CDR3 region has 14 residues. The CDR3, as DNA: TGTGCCAGCAGTTGCGCGGGGAGCACAGATACGCAGTATTTT. This codes for CASSCAGSTDTQYF.

CDR3 residues: CASSEYNEQFF. The CDR3 DNA sequence: TGTGCCAGCAGTGAATACAATGAGCAGTTCTTC. V is TRBV25-1 and J is TRBJ2-1, with D hard to call. The germline V gene has CDR1 MGHDK and CDR2 SYGVNS. Trimming removed 0 bases at V and 6 bases at J, with 0 bases between. The CDR3 extends over 11 amino acids.

The chain links TRBV4-2 to TRBJ2-7; a weak D match, TRBD1 (5 bases). Trimming shortened V by 4 bases and J by 0 bases, and 10 bases separated the two germline ends. Germline V lookup: CDR1 LGHNA, CDR2 YNFKEQ. The CDR3 runs to 14 residues. The CDR3 spells CASSPRVSSYEQYF. CDR3 sequence (DNA): TGTGCCAGCAGCCCCAGGGTCAGCTCCTACGAGCAGTACTTC.

The chain links TRBV9 to TRBJ2-1; TRBD2 agrees at 12 bases. CDR3 length: 16 amino acids. Trimming cost V 0 bases and J 8 bases; bases outside gene matches: 6. Germline CDR1 is SGDLS and CDR2 is YYNGEE. This CDR3 is CASSVGLAGGPYEQFF. In DNA, the CDR3 is TGTGCCAGCAGCGTAGGGCTAGCGGGAGGGCCCTATGAGCAGTTCTTC.

The chain joins TRBV27 to TRBJ1-5; weak D call: TRBD1 (5 bases). This CDR3 is 15 amino acids long. V was cut by 5 bases and J by 2 bases, with 13 bases left in between. CDR1 is MNHEY, CDR2 SMNVEV, per germline (reference sequence). The CDR3 sequence: CASSPGRVGNQPQHF. The DNA for the CDR3 is TGTGCCAGCAGTCCCGGCAGGGTGGGCAATCAGCCCCAGCATTTT.

The chain joins TRBV2 to TRBJ2-1, with TRBD1 matching 10 bases. J was trimmed by 6 bases and V by 5 bases; bases with no gene match: 4. CDR1 is SNHLY, CDR2 FYNNEI, per germline. The CDR3 has 14 amino acids. The CDR3 DNA is TGTGCCAGCAGTAGGGGACAGGGGCTCAATGAGCAGTTCTTC. It is translated as CASSRGQGLNEQFF.

This chain links TRBV5-1 with TRBJ2-7; D uncertain. The V gene's germline CDR1 is SGHRS and CDR2 YFSETQ. Trimming shortened V by 1 base and J by 7 bases, and 12 bases separated the two germline ends. This CDR3 has 13 amino acids. The CDR3 bases are TGCGCCAGCAGCTTGAGCCTCAACCCTGAGCAGTACTTC. Translation: CASSLSLNPEQYF.

This clone occurred a few times. This rearrangement joins TRBV6-6 to TRBJ2-7; 8 positions agree with TRBD1. The CDR3 covers 13 residues. CDR1 and CDR2 (germline): MNHNY, SVGAGI (reference sequence). Germline trimming cut 8 bases from V and 5 bases from J; bases unmatched to any gene: 8. CDR3 sequence reads: CASGLGQGNEQYF. CDR3 bases: TGTGCCAGCGGTCTAGGACAGGGAAACGAGCAGTACTTC.

The chain combines TRBV15 with TRBJ2-7; TRBD2 aligns across 7 bases. V trimming: 7 bases; J trimming: 2 bases; junction bases outside the gene matches: 8. The CDR3 sequence is 14 residues long. Germline V lookup: CDR1 LNHNV, CDR2 YYDKDF (reference sequence). Here the CDR3 DNA reads TGTGCCACCACCCCCGAGCGGGGACCCTACGAGCAGTACTTC. It yields the protein CATTPERGPYEQYF.

The chain links TRBV9 to TRBJ2-3; 8 nucleotides match TRBD1. The germline V gene encodes CDR1 SGDLS and CDR2 YYNGEE. J was trimmed by 0 bases and V by 3 bases; bases with no gene match: 3. This CDR3 is 15 amino acids long. Written as DNA, the CDR3 is TGTGCCAGCAGCGCGACAGGGGCCAGCACAGATACGCAGTATTTT. Translation gives CASSATGASTDTQYF.

This chain connects TRBV4-1 to TRBJ2-7, with 7 nucleotides matching TRBD1. The junction had 3 bases not matched to a gene; V was cut back by 4 bases and J by 0 bases. Germline V gives CDR1 MGHRA, CDR2 YSYEKL. CDR3 length: 14 residues. The CDR3 protein is CASSPGTDSYEQYF. CDR3 bases: TGCGCCAGCAGCCCCGGGACAGACTCCTACGAGCAGTACTTC.

The chain has TRBV4-1 and TRBJ1-3; possibly TRBD1 for D (6 bases). Trimming removed 0 bases at V and 3 bases at J, with 12 bases between. Germline values: CDR1 MGHRA, CDR2 YSYEKL. The CDR3 consists of 16 residues. CDR3 sequence: CASSQDTTGFGNTIYF. Written as DNA, the CDR3 is TGCGCCAGCAGCCAAGATACAACAGGGTTTGGAAACACCATATATTTT.

The chain joins TRBV7-2 to TRBJ2-3, with a possible D match to TRBD1 (5 bases). The germline V gene encodes CDR1 SGHTA and CDR2 FQGNSA. The V end lost 1 base, the J end lost 0 bases, and 11 bases lay between the germline ends. This CDR3 region has 16 residues. The CDR3 nucleotides read TGTGCCAGCAGCTTAGAAGACAGCCCTAGCACAGATACGCAGTATTTT. It specifies CASSLEDSPSTDTQYF.

The chain is built from TRBV28 and TRBJ2-1; 7 nucleotides agree with TRBD1. The CDR3 has 16 amino acids. CDR1 and CDR2 from the germline V gene are MDHEN and SYDVKM. The V gene end was trimmed by 5 bases and the J gene end by 6 bases; junction bases not matched to a gene: 13. The CDR3 DNA is TGTGCCAGCAGTAGAAGTTGGCAGGGGGAAATCAATGAGCAGTTCTTC. Protein sequence: CASSRSWQGEINEQFF.

The chain uses TRBV4-1 and TRBJ2-1; D uncertain. Germline V gene lookup returns CDR1 MGHRA and CDR2 YSYEKL. This CDR3 spans 11 amino acids. The V and J ends lost 1 base and 8 bases respectively, with 3 bases between them. The CDR3 reads CASSQGDEQFF. CDR3 in DNA: TGCGCCAGCAGCCAAGGGGATGAGCAGTTCTTC.

The chain links TRBV27 to TRBJ2-2; D not certain. Germline assignment: CDR1 MNHEY and CDR2 SMNVEV (reference sequence). Trimming removed 4 bases from V and 5 bases from J, with 5 bases in between. This CDR3 spans 12 amino acids. As DNA, the CDR3 is TGTGCCAGCAGTTCACCAACCGGGGAGCTGTTTTTT. It yields the protein CASSSPTGELFF.